The rows below give T cell receptor beta chains drawn from one sample of a study of blood T cell repertoires in COVID-19. The protocol was immunoSEQ multiplex PCR, while the TCRdb copy is restricted to in-frame clones and leaves out a portion. The profile covers hundreds of thousands of clones, with roughly nine tenths appearing a single time and around 3% taken by the ten largest. Sequenced: peripheral blood. The receptor set was obtained from a woman under 40 with COVID-19, enrolled during active disease. Each CDR3 is given with its conserved first and last residue. The D gene is left open where the match is weak. Not every row has a clone size; where given, it reads once, few, many or a size class.

j_gene,v_gene,d_gene,abundance,CDR3aa,CDR3nt
TRBJ2-5,TRBV28,-,-,CASRVSTGTQETQYF,TGTGCCAGCAGGGTCTCAACAGGGACGCAAGAGACCCAGTACTTC
TRBJ2-5,TRBV4-1,-,-,CASSQRTGREYQETQYF,TGCGCCAGCAGCCAAAGAACAGGCCGGGAGTACCAAGAGACCCAGTACTTC
TRBJ1-1,TRBV5-1,-,-,CASSFTENTEAFF,TGCGCCAGCAGCTTTACAGAGAACACTGAAGCTTTCTTT
TRBJ1-4,TRBV27,-,-,CASSYTGINEKLFF,TGTGCCAGCAGCTACACAGGAATTAATGAAAAACTGTTTTTT
TRBJ1-2,TRBV7-9,-,once,CASSLLSTDTNYGYTF,TGTGCCAGCAGCTTACTCTCTACAGATACTAACTATGGCTACACCTTC
TRBJ2-7,TRBV27,-,-,CASSGGARDEQYF,TGTGCCAGCAGTGGGGGGGCCCGGGACGAGCAGTACTTC
TRBJ1-2,TRBV10-3,-,-,CAISERQGYYGYTF,TGTGCCATCAGTGAGAGGCAGGGCTACTATGGCTACACCTTC
TRBJ1-1,TRBV11-3,TRBD1,-,CASSPWQGDQNTEAFF,TGTGCCAGCAGCCCTTGGCAGGGGGACCAGAACACTGAAGCTTTCTTT
TRBJ1-3,TRBV7-2,-,-,CASSVGRGTGNTIYF,TGTGCCAGCAGCGTAGGAAGGGGGACGGGGAACACCATATATTTT
TRBJ2-5,TRBV24-1,-,-,CATSDLGPTQETQYF,TGTGCCACCAGTGATTTGGGGCCCACACAAGAGACCCAGTACTTC
TRBJ2-3,TRBV5-8,-,-,CASSLRGSGGWDADTQYF,TGTGCCAGCAGCTTAAGAGGGTCGGGGGGCTGGGATGCAGATACGCAGTATTTT
TRBJ1-4,TRBV7-9,-,-,CASSSSGQPNEKLFF,TGTGCCAGCAGCTCGTCGGGACAACCTAATGAAAAACTGTTTTTT
TRBJ1-5,TRBV5-4,TRBD1,-,CASSPNRGKDQPQHF,TGTGCCAGCAGCCCCAACAGGGGGAAGGATCAGCCCCAGCATTTT
TRBJ1-1,TRBV7-6,-,-,CASSLLVETEAFF,TGTGCCAGCAGCTTGTTGGTAGAAACTGAAGCTTTCTTT
TRBJ1-5,TRBV6-6,TRBD1,few,CASNQGGDNQPQHF,TGTGCCAGCAATCAGGGGGGCGACAATCAGCCCCAGCATTTT
TRBJ2-3,TRBV9,TRBD2,-,CASSKASGGPSTDTQYF,TGTGCCAGCAGCAAGGCCAGCGGGGGCCCTAGCACAGATACGCAGTATTTT
TRBJ1-1,TRBV28,-,-,CASSLLNTEAFF,TGTGCCAGCAGTTTGTTAAACACTGAAGCTTTCTTT
TRBJ1-2,TRBV9,-,once,CASSTRDNLNYGYTF,TGTGCCAGCAGCACACGGGACAATTTAAACTATGGCTACACCTTC
TRBJ1-2,TRBV19,TRBD1,-,CASGTGGFGYTF,TGTGCCAGTGGGACAGGGGGCTTTGGCTACACCTTC
TRBJ1-2,TRBV2,-,-,CASFGGEVGYTF,TGTGCCAGTTTTGGGGGGGAGGTCGGCTACACCTTC
TRBJ1-6,TRBV3-1/TRBV3-2,-,few,CATTRGDKNSPLHF,TGTGCCACCACTCGAGGGGACAAGAATTCACCCCTCCACTTT
TRBJ1-4,TRBV4-3,TRBD1,-,CASSQGNRGGEKLFF,TGCGCCAGCAGCCAAGGGAACAGGGGGGGCGAAAAACTGTTTTTT
TRBJ2-3,TRBV19,TRBD1,-,CASSRQGPSTDTQYF,TGTGCCAGTAGTAGACAGGGCCCGTCCACAGATACGCAGTATTTT
TRBJ1-4,TRBV6-5,-,-,CASSYRGQGGEKLFF,TGTGCCAGCAGTTATCGAGGGCAGGGAGGTGAAAAACTGTTTTTT
TRBJ1-2,TRBV2,-,-,CASSEARAGHSYGYTF,TGTGCCAGCAGTGAAGCCAGGGCAGGGCATTCCTATGGCTACACCTTC
TRBJ2-2,TRBV6-2/TRBV6-3,-,few,CASSRRTTNTGELFF,TGTGCCAGCAGTCGTCGTACTACGAACACCGGGGAGCTGTTTTTT
TRBJ2-1,TRBV24-1,-,-,CATSDTTGGPNEQFF,TGTGCCACCAGTGATACCACCGGGGGTCCCAATGAGCAGTTCTTC
TRBJ2-3,TRBV6-2/TRBV6-3,-,-,CASSYGPRATDTQYF,TGTGCCAGCAGTTACGGGCCGCGGGCCACAGATACGCAGTATTTT